Below are 15 T cell receptor beta chains sequenced from a single sample in a study of cytomegalovirus exposure and HLA in healthy donors. The method was immunoSEQ multiplex PCR; TCRdb's version includes in-frame clones alone and lacks a portion of them. The data show 70,000 to 75,000 clones, over 85% seen once. The sequencing input was PBMCs. These TCRs come from a man between 18 and 29 years old in good health and CMV-seropositive.

This sequence joins TRBV19 and TRBJ2-7; 9 nucleotides agree with TRBD1. The germline V gene has CDR1 LNHDA and CDR2 SQIVND (reference sequence). After removal of 5 bases from V and 4 bases from J, the junction contained 6 bases not matched to a gene. The CDR3 length is 14 residues. The CDR3 DNA sequence: TGTGCCAGTAGTTTGACGGACAGGGGATACGAGCAGTACTTC. This codes for CASSLTDRGYEQYF.

V usage is TRBV10-2 and J usage is TRBJ1-5; D might be TRBD1 (5 bases). The CDR3 is made up of 13 amino acids. Trimming pared 4 bases from V and 11 bases from J, leaving 15 bases between. CDR1 is WSHSY and CDR2 is SAAADI in the germline V gene. The CDR3 DNA reads TGCGCCAGCAGTGGGGGAGGGGCGGGGGCCCAGCATTTT. This gives the protein CASSGGGAGAQHF.

This chain joins TRBV13 and TRBJ2-1; TRBD2 matches 11 bases. Trimming removed 6 bases from V and 8 bases from J; junction bases left unmatched: 6. The CDR3 extends over 14 amino acids. Germline assignment: CDR1 PRHDT and CDR2 FYEKMQ (reference sequence). The DNA of the CDR3 is TGTGCCAGCAGGAAAACTAGCGGGAGCCATGAGCAGTTCTTC. Its translation: CASRKTSGSHEQFF.

The genes are TRBV29-1 and TRBJ2-2; 7 bases are shared with TRBD2. This CDR3 is built from 14 residues. Trimming cost V 5 bases and J 2 bases; bases outside gene matches: 5. Per germline, CDR1 SQVTM and CDR2 ANQGSEA. CDR3 in DNA: TGCAGCGTTACTCCGGGAGGCAACACCGGGGAGCTGTTTTTT. It translates to CSVTPGGNTGELFF.

This sequence joins TRBV5-8 and TRBJ2-2; maybe TRBD2 (6 bases). The CDR3 is 14 residues long. Germline loops: CDR1 SGHTS, CDR2 YDEGEE. Between the trimmed V and J ends, which lost 6 bases and 4 bases, there was a span of 13 bases. The CDR3: CASNLGGATGELFF. The CDR3 region has the DNA TGTGCCAGCAACCTCGGGGGAGCCACCGGGGAGCTGTTTTTT.

The chain uses TRBV5-6 and TRBJ1-4, with 9 bases that match TRBD1. The CDR3 covers 15 residues. Germline lookup yields CDR1 SGHDT and CDR2 YYEEEE. Germline trimming cut 4 bases from V and 4 bases from J; bases unmatched to any gene: 5. In DNA form, the CDR3 reads TGTGCCAGCAGCCCGTGGGACAGGGTTAATGAAAAACTGTTTTTT. Its protein product is CASSPWDRVNEKLFF.

Concerning this clone: The same CDR3 also results from other DNA sequences found in this sample. The chain couples TRBV6-5 to TRBJ2-7, with TRBD1 matching over 9 bases. V dropped 0 bases and J dropped 1; count of bases not matched to a gene: 1. This CDR3 contains 15 residues. Germline V CDR1 and CDR2: MNHEY, SVGAGI. The CDR3 protein is CASSYSGTGSYEQYF. The CDR3 region has the DNA TGTGCCAGCAGTTACTCTGGGACAGGGTCCTACGAGCAGTACTTC.

The chain is built from TRBV7-9 and TRBJ2-2; no reliable D call. V shed 3 bases and J shed 1 base, with 12 bases lying between them. The CDR3 covers 16 residues. Germline V gives CDR1 SEHNR, CDR2 FQNEAQ (reference sequence). CDR3 DNA: TGTGCCAGCAGCTTTACCGAGAGAGGGAACACCGGGGAGCTGTTTTTT. Protein: CASSFTERGNTGELFF.

The V and J genes are TRBV28 and TRBJ1-2; D is unclear. The germline V gene encodes CDR1 MDHEN and CDR2 SYDVKM. The V and J ends lost 3 bases and 7 bases respectively, with 12 bases between them. The length of the CDR3 is 13 residues. Here the CDR3 reads CASSLAGRAGYTF. The CDR3 DNA follows: TGTGCCAGCAGTTTGGCTGGGAGAGCTGGCTACACCTTC.

The genes are TRBV18 and TRBJ2-6; D gene ambiguous. V was pared by 4 bases and J by 0 bases, with 10 bases between. Germline V CDR1 and CDR2: KGHSH, LQKENI. The CDR3 runs 16 residues. CDR3 region: CASSLLHYSGANVLTF. CDR3 DNA: TGTGCCAGCTCACTCTTACACTACTCTGGGGCCAACGTCCTGACTTTC.

V and J are TRBV2 and TRBJ2-2, with D perhaps TRBD1 (6 bases). Germline V CDR1 and CDR2: SNHLY, FYNNEI. V was cut by 7 bases and J by 6 bases, with 18 bases left in between. This CDR3 spans 15 amino acids. The CDR3 DNA reads as TGTGCCAGCACCCCCGGGACATTGGGGTCCGGGGAGCTGTTTTTT. It translates to CASTPGTLGSGELFF.

This chain connects TRBV10-3 to TRBJ1-5, with D hard to call. Trimming stripped 6 bases from V and 5 bases from J, with 17 bases between. Germline V gives CDR1 ENHRY, CDR2 SYGVKD. The CDR3 spans 15 residues. CDR3 in DNA: TGTGCCATCAGGGACCCTTACGACGGGGATCAGCCCCAGCATTTT. It specifies CAIRDPYDGDQPQHF.

The rearrangement links TRBV11-2 to TRBJ2-7; the D gene is possibly TRBD2 (7 bases). The V gene's germline CDR1 is SGHAT and CDR2 FQNNGV. V was pared by 2 bases and J by 0 bases, with 17 bases between. This CDR3 comprises 17 residues. CDR3 in DNA: TGTGCCAGCAGCTTAAGGGGGGGCAGGGTGACCTCCTACGAGCAGTACTTC. Amino acids: CASSLRGGRVTSYEQYF.

The chain couples TRBV2 to TRBJ1-2, with D possibly being TRBD1 (5 bases). The CDR3 has 12 amino acids. CDR1 and CDR2 (germline): SNHLY, FYNNEI. With 1 base removed from V and 8 bases from J, the gap between germline ends came to 8 bases. CDR3 in amino acids: CASSEGDSGYTF. For the CDR3, the DNA is TGTGCCAGCAGTGAAGGGGACTCGGGCTACACCTTC. Drawing the rest from reference TRBV2 and TRBJ1-2, the complete variable domain is EPEVTQTPSHQVTQMGQEVILRCVPISNHLYFYWYRQILGQKVEFLVSFYNNEISEKSEIFDDQFSVERPDGSNFTLKIRSTKLEDSAMYFCASSEGDSGYTFGSGTRLTVV.

V is TRBV28 and J is TRBJ2-1; TRBD1 aligns across 7 bases. Germline V CDR1 and CDR2: MDHEN, SYDVKM. The CDR3 loop spans 16 amino acids. V trimming: 2 bases; J trimming: 2 bases; junction bases outside the gene matches: 6. The CDR3 DNA is TGTGCCAGCAGTTTAGTAAGGACAGGCGCCTACAATGAGCAGTTCTTC. Translating it yields CASSLVRTGAYNEQFF.